A single sample gave rise to the 8 T cell receptor beta chains below, sequenced in a study of blood T cell repertoires in COVID-19. The method was immunoSEQ multiplex PCR; TCRdb's version includes in-frame clones alone and lacks a portion of them. Among 170,000 or so clones, around 87% were seen once, and the ten largest hold roughly 0.58%. The sample taken for sequencing was peripheral blood. These receptors all come from a man aged 55 to 69 with COVID-19, enrolled during active disease.

About this clone: Sequence at one end of the junction differs from germline and may be a read error. The chain has TRBV7-6 and TRBJ2-3, with 8 bases identical to TRBD2. The V gene's germline CDR1 is SGHVS and CDR2 FNYEAQ. The CDR3 has 14 residues. In DNA, the CDR3 is TGTGCCAGCAGCCCACGGACTAGCAAAGATACGCAGTATTTT. Translated, it gives CASSPRTSKDTQYF.

This rearrangement joins TRBV25-1 to TRBJ1-1, with a possible D match to TRBD1 (6 bases). Between the trimmed V and J ends, which lost 7 bases and 3 bases, there was a span of 21 bases. Germline CDR1 reads MGHDK; CDR2 reads SYGVNS. The CDR3 runs 16 residues. DNA for the CDR3: TGTGCCAGCACCACGTACGGACAGCCTGGGGACACTGAAGCTTTCTTT. It yields the protein CASTTYGQPGDTEAFF.

The chain carries TRBV11-3 and TRBJ2-5; D unresolved. Trimming cost V 4 bases and J 3 bases, with 12 bases left between them. The germline V gene encodes CDR1 SGHNT and CDR2 YENEEA. The CDR3 runs to 14 residues. The CDR3 protein is CASSSPTAEETQYF. As DNA, the CDR3 is TGTGCCAGCAGCTCCCCTACCGCCGAAGAGACCCAGTACTTC.

The genes are TRBV12-5 and TRBJ2-1; 13 bases map to TRBD2. Germline V gene data show CDR1 as LGHNT and CDR2 as FRNRAP. Trimming cost V 5 bases and J 5 bases; bases outside gene matches: 3. The CDR3 loop spans 15 amino acids. The CDR3 DNA sequence: TGTGCTAGTGGTCCGGGACTAGCGGGAAACAATGAGCAGTTCTTC. Translated: CASGPGLAGNNEQFF.

The chain is built from TRBV18 and TRBJ1-2; D is unresolved. Looked up from germline, CDR1 is KGHSH and CDR2 is LQKENI. V dropped 6 bases and J dropped 2 bases, with 10 bases sitting between them. The CDR3 extends over 13 amino acids. The CDR3 sequence: CASSREANYGYTF. In nucleotides, the CDR3 is TGTGCCAGCTCCCGCGAGGCCAACTATGGCTACACCTTC. The whole variable domain, remainder taken from reference TRBV18 and TRBJ1-2, is NAGVMQNPRHLVRRRGQEARLRCSPMKGHSHVYWYRQLPEEGLKFMVYLQKENIIDESGMPKERFSAEFPKEGPSILRIQQVVRGDSAAYFCASSREANYGYTFGSGTRLTVV.

This clone has only one observation. The CDR3 region is CASSGQGGSNQPQHF. The CDR3 DNA reads as TGTGCCAGTAGTGGACAGGGAGGGAGCAATCAGCCCCAGCATTTT. The chain couples TRBV19 to TRBJ1-5, with 8 bases fitting TRBD1. Germline V lookup: CDR1 LNHDA, CDR2 SQIVND (reference sequence). The CDR3 is made up of 15 amino acids. V shed 5 bases and J 1 base; nucleotides not matched to a gene: 4.

The chain couples TRBV7-6 to TRBJ2-3; D might be TRBD1 (6 bases). V lost 5 bases, J lost 0 bases, and 12 bases lay in between. Germline CDR1 SGHVS, CDR2 FNYEAQ. The CDR3 has 15 residues. The CDR3 region has the DNA TGTGCCAGCAGCCGGCGGACAGAAAGCACAGATACGCAGTATTTT. It specifies CASSRRTESTDTQYF.

The V call is TRBV11-2, the J call TRBJ1-1; the D is unclear. Looked up from germline, CDR1 is SGHAT and CDR2 is FQNNGV. V was trimmed by 1 base and J by 4 bases, leaving 10 bases between them. The CDR3 runs 14 residues. The CDR3 reads CASSLAPAATEAFF. Written as DNA, the CDR3 is TGTGCCAGCAGCTTAGCTCCGGCGGCCACTGAAGCTTTCTTT.